This T cell receptor (beta chain) was sequenced in a study of T cells expressing NK-cell markers. Study findings and constraints: In about six donors, dominant CD3+CD56+NKG2C+ clones formed 1.0-7.0% of CD8+ cells.

Regarding this clonotype: Its specificity is not known.

For TCR beta, cDNA was produced by 5'RACE template switching with UMIs. TCRdb derives one entry per CDR3 protein from the 5' RACE reads, leaving out DNA. The listing contains about 160,000 distinct CDR3 sequences. The CDR3 consists of 12 residues. In germline, CDR1 is SGHAT, CDR2 FQNNGV. The sequenced sample was blood T cells: a sorted CD56 or NKG2C T cell subset, CD4+ or CD8+ T cells, or bulk PBMC T cells (not recorded which). This sequence joins TRBV11-2 and TRBJ1-1; TCRdb selects TRBD1, and the lack of DNA leaves this call unchecked. The sequence derives from a woman aged 18 to 69 in good health. The CDR3 sequence: CASSLVTGSTFF.